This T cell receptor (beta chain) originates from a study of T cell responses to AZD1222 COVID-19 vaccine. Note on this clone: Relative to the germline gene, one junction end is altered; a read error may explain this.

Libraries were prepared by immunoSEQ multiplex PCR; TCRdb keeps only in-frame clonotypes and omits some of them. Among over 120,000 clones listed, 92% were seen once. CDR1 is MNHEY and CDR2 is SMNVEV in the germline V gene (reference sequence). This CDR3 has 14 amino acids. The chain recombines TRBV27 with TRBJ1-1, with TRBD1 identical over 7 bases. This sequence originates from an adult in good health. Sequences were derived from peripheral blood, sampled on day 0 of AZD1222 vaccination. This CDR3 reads CASNLQGMGTEAFF. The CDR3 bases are TGTGCCAGCAATTTACAGGGGATGGGGACTGAAGCTTTCTTT.